Here is one T cell receptor beta chain with its context. Which antigen it targets is not known. The sample holds no much larger clone one base away, and base qualities are not on file. The CDR3 runs 17 residues from the cysteine to the phenylalanine. Only the CDR3 portion is preserved as DNA: 51 bases, with reading frame beginning at the first base. V is reduced by 1 base and J by 0 bases, leaving a spacing of 10 bases between them. The germline V gene supplies CDR1 MGHRA and CDR2 YSYEKL. These data originate in a study of blood T cell repertoires in COVID-19 (TCRdb year 2020). About the full investigation: Samples from collaborators originated in the United States, Italy and Spain and spanned both the acute and convalescent phases of COVID-19. The repertoires were made available in a free public database intended to serve as a resource for research on the immune response to SARS-CoV-2. The samples were drawn from the first 160 participants of the ongoing ImmuneRACE study and from 1,254 subjects provided by 6 global collaborators. The prospective study material was composed of cDNA or gDNA derived from T cells, B-cell-depleted T cells, or PBMCs. Nearly every sample came with metadata listing a de-identified subject ID, COVID-19 status, age in years and sex. HLA class I and class II types, where available, came from metadata supplied by the sample provider rather than from assay-based typing. Deeply sampled blood TCRbeta repertoires from subjects exposed to, actively infected with, or recovered from COVID-19 were included in the dataset.

The immunoSEQ Assay, a bias-controlled multiplex PCR, was used to amplify TCRbeta CDR3 regions from genomic DNA. The authors processed their data as follows. The number of nucleated cells in each sample was estimated by amplification of reference gene primers within the assay. To quantify the absolute abundance of each unique TCRbeta CDR3 rearrangement, sequence reads were collapsed and filtered. Productive Simpson clonality was computed per sample as the square root of Simpson's diversity index over productive rearrangements. This immuneACCESS table, as held by TCRdb, lists in-frame sequences with V and J called but not all clones. Of the missing ones, under half trace to an unresolved V gene in checked studies; the others have no known cause. The V and J calls and clone size are taken from that table; D and trimming were inferred from the DNA. Here the sample has around 270,000 clones; around nine tenths occur a single time. Jointly, the top ten make up roughly 5% of the sample.

The collaborating institutions used their own protocols to collect whole blood in K2EDTA tubes. Collaborator samples were shipped for TCRbeta analysis as frozen whole blood, isolated PBMCs, or DNA extracted from either sample type. General conclusions and limits of the study: The amount of clinical and demographic metadata varied by source and participant and was provided uncurated.

The receptor was isolated from a man aged 40-55 years with acute or convalescent COVID-19. The sequence links TRBV4-1 to TRBJ2-6; the D gene identity is not certain. The material sequenced was peripheral blood. The CDR3 protein is CASSQGNVASGANVLTF. The DNA sequence reads TGCGCCAGCAGCCAAGGTAACGTAGCCTCTGGGGCCAACGTCCTGACTTTC.